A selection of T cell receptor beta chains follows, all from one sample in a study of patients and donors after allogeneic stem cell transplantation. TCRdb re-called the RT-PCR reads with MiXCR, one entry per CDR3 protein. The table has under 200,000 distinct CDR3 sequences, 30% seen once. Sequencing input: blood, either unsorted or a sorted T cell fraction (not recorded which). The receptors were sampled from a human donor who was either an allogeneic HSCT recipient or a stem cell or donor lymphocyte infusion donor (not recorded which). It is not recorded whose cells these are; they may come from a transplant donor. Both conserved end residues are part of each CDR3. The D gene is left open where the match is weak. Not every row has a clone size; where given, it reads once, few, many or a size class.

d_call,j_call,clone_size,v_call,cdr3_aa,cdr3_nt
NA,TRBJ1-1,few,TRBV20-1,CSAKGPMNTEAFF,TGCAGTGCTAAGGGGCCTATGAACACTGAAGCTTTCTTT
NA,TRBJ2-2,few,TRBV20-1,CSASGQGSTGELFF,TGCAGTGCTAGTGGGCAGGGTAGCACCGGGGAGCTGTTTTTT
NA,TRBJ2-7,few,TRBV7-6,CASRGPYNYEQYF,TGTGCCAGCAGAGGGCCCTACAACTACGAGCAGTACTTC
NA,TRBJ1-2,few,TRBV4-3,CARPGPFYGYTF,TGCGCCAGGCCGGGACCCTTCTATGGCTACACCTTC
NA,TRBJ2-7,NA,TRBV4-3,CASSQGLLDWAEQYF,TGCGCCAGCAGCCAAGGGCTCCTGGACTGGGCCGAGCAGTACTTC
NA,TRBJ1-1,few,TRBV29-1,CSVEDAGTEAFF,TGCAGCGTTGAAGATGCGGGGACTGAAGCTTTCTTT
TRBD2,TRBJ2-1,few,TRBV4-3,CASSQEGWTSYNEQFF,TGCGCCAGCAGCCAAGAGGGGTGGACTAGCTACAATGAGCAGTTCTTC
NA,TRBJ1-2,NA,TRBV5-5,CASRDRQSPGYTF,TGTGCCAGCAGGGACCGACAGTCCCCTGGCTACACCTTC
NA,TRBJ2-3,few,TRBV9,CASSASGVSTDTQYF,TGTGCCAGCAGCGCCTCGGGGGTCAGCACAGATACGCAGTATTTT
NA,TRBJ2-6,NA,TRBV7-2,CASSPQMTGANVLTF,TGTGCCAGCAGCCCACAGATGACTGGGGCCAACGTCCTGACTTTC
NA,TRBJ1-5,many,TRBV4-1,CASSQWGVRDQPQHF,TGCGCCAGCAGCCAATGGGGGGTGAGGGATCAGCCCCAGCATTTT
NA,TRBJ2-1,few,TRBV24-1,CATSDLRVDSSNNEQFF,TGTGCCACCAGTGACTTGCGGGTGGACAGCTCTAACAATGAGCAGTTCTTC
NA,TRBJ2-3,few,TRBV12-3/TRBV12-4,CASSFPPLMDTQYF,TGTGCCAGCAGCTTTCCCCCTCTGATGGATACGCAGTATTTT
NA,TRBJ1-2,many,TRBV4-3,CASSQEGHLNYGYTF,TGCGCCAGCAGCCAAGAAGGGCATCTGAACTATGGCTACACCTTC
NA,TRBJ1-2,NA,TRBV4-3,CASSPTPAYGYTF,TGCGCCAGCAGCCCCACACCGGCCTATGGCTACACCTTC
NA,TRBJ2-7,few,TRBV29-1,CSVEGVSGSEQYF,TGCAGCGTTGAAGGGGTATCGGGGTCCGAGCAGTACTTC
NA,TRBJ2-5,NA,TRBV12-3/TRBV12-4,CASSLMGETQYF,TGTGCCAGCAGCCTAATGGGGGAGACCCAGTACTTC
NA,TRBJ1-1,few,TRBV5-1,CASSLFSAMNTEAFF,TGCGCCAGCAGCTTGTTCTCAGCCATGAACACTGAAGCTTTCTTT
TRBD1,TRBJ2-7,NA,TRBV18,CASSPSTGGDYEQYF,TGTGCCAGCTCACCATCGACAGGGGGAGACTACGAGCAGTACTTC
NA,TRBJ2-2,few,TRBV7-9,CASSRPGLLNTGELFF,TGTGCCAGCAGCCGACCGGGACTCTTAAACACCGGGGAGCTGTTTTTT
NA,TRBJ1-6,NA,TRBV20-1,CSARESGSPLHF,TGCAGTGCTAGAGAATCGGGTTCACCCCTCCACTTT
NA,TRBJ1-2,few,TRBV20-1,CSARFPKGRGYTF,TGCAGTGCTAGATTCCCAAAGGGGCGCGGCTACACCTTC
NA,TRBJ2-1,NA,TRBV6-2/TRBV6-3,CASYRGQSSYNEQFF,TGTGCCAGCTACCGCGGCCAAAGCTCCTACAATGAGCAGTTCTTC
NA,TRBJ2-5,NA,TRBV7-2,CASSSLVVETQYF,TGTGCCAGCAGCTCCCTAGTGGTAGAGACCCAGTACTTC
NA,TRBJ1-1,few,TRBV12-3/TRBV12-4,CASSLEVGGAFF,TGTGCCAGCAGTTTAGAGGTGGGGGGAGCTTTCTTT
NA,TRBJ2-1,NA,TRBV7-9,CASSPGTHRSYNEQFF,TGTGCCAGCAGCCCCGGGACACACCGCTCCTACAATGAGCAGTTCTTC
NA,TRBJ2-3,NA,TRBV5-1,CASSTGTFLTTDTQYF,TGCGCCAGCAGCACAGGGACTTTTCTAACCACAGATACGCAGTATTTT
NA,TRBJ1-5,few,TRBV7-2,CASSLAGGGQPQHF,TGTGCCAGCAGCTTAGCGGGAGGTGGTCAGCCCCAGCATTTT
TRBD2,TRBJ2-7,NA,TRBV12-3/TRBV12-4,CASSLWTSGRAMGYEQYF,TGTGCCAGCAGTCTATGGACTAGCGGGAGGGCCATGGGATACGAGCAGTACTTC
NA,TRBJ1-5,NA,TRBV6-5,CASSNDRYQPQHF,TGTGCCAGCAGTAACGACAGGTATCAGCCCCAGCATTTT
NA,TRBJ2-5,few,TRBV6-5,CASSYRPDQETQYF,TGTGCCAGCAGTTATAGGCCGGATCAAGAGACCCAGTACTTC
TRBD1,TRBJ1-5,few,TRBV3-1,CASSQSGGKSNQPQHF,TGTGCCAGCAGCCAGTCAGGGGGGAAAAGCAATCAGCCCCAGCATTTT
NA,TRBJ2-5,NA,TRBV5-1,CASSTSGLGETQYF,TGCGCCAGCAGCACCTCGGGACTTGGAGAGACCCAGTACTTC
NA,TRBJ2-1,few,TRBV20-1,CSAKGLPLNEQFF,TGCAGTGCCAAAGGACTACCTTTGAATGAGCAGTTCTTC
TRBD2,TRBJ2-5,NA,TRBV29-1,CSVDGSGRRIETQYF,TGCAGCGTTGATGGTAGCGGGAGGCGAATCGAGACCCAGTACTTC
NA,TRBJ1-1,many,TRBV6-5,CASRVGLMNTEAFF,TGTGCCAGCAGGGTCGGGCTGATGAACACTGAAGCTTTCTTT
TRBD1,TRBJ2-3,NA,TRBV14,CASSQGDRGRADTQYF,TGTGCCAGCAGCCAAGGTGACAGGGGGCGCGCAGATACGCAGTATTTT
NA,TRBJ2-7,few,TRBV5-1,CASSPRVGVYEQYF,TGCGCCAGCAGCCCCAGGGTGGGGGTCTACGAGCAGTACTTC
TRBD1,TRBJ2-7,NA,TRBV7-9,CASRGDSSYEQYF,TGTGCCAGCAGGGGGGACAGCTCCTACGAGCAGTACTTC
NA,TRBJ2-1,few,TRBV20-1,CSARVGLHGYNEQFF,TGCAGTGCTAGAGTCGGGCTACATGGCTACAATGAGCAGTTCTTC
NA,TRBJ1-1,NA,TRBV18,CASSNKDGNTEAFF,TGTGCCAGCTCAAACAAGGACGGGAACACTGAAGCTTTCTTT
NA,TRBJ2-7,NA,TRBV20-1,CSANPTTISYYEQYF,TGCAGTGCTAACCCCACGACTATCTCATACTACGAGCAGTACTTC
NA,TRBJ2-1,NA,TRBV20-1,CSARDSAYNEQFF,TGCAGTGCTAGGGACTCGGCCTACAATGAGCAGTTCTTC
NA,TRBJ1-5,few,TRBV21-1,CASSAYTGGNQPQHF,TGTGCCAGCAGCGCCTATACAGGGGGCAATCAGCCCCAGCATTTT
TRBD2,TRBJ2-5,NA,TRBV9,CASSTRSGSGETQYF,TGTGCCAGCAGCACCCGTAGCGGGTCGGGCGAGACCCAGTACTTC
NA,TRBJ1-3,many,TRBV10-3,CAISELLTARGNTIYF,TGTGCCATCAGTGAGTTATTGACAGCGAGGGGAAACACCATATATTTT
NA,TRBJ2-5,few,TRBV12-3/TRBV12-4,CASSFPWARGETQYF,TGTGCCAGCAGTTTTCCCTGGGCGAGGGGAGAGACCCAGTACTTC
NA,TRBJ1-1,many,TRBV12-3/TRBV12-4,CASSRTGLNTEAFF,TGTGCCAGCAGTCGAACAGGTCTGAACACTGAAGCTTTCTTT
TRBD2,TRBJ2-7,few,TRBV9,CASSGTRPTVF,TGTGCCAGCAGCGGGACTAGACCCACTGTCTTC